Given below is one T cell receptor beta chain in context. Its antigen target is currently unknown. No much larger clone is present one base from it, and per-base qualities are unavailable. At one collaborating source in Seattle, patients were enrolled during active infection and were followed longitudinally through the course of disease. The collaborating institutions used their own protocols to collect whole blood in K2EDTA tubes. Collaborator samples were shipped for TCRbeta analysis as frozen whole blood, isolated PBMCs, or DNA extracted from either sample type. The cysteine opens and the phenylalanine closes a CDR3 of 14 amino acids. Of the read, only the CDR3 DNA is kept; its 42 bases are in frame from base 1. V is reduced by 10 bases and J by 8 bases, leaving a spacing of 23 bases between them. The germline V gene provides CDR1 MDHEN and CDR2 SYDVKM. These data originate in a study of blood T cell repertoires in COVID-19 (dated by TCRdb to the early 2020s). Broadly, across the study: The collaborator samples originated in the United States, Italy and Spain and spanned the acute and convalescent phases of COVID-19. HLA class I and class II types, where available, came from metadata supplied by the sample provider rather than from assay-based typing. Sample metadata almost always included a de-identified subject ID, COVID-19 status, age in years and sex. Subjects who had been exposed to COVID-19, were actively infected with it, or had recovered from it provided the deeply sampled blood TCRbeta repertoires that made up the dataset. Samples came from the ongoing ImmuneRACE study (first 160 participants) plus 1,254 subjects from 6 global collaborators. A freely available public database, intended as a resource for researchers studying the immune response to SARS-CoV-2, is where the repertoires were released. The prospective study material was composed of cDNA or gDNA derived from T cells, B-cell-depleted T cells, or PBMCs. Findings and caveats that apply to the study as a whole: The quantity of clinical and demographic metadata differed by source and by participant and was supplied without curation.

TCRbeta CDR3 regions were amplified from genomic DNA using the immunoSEQ Assay, a bias-controlled multiplex PCR. The authors processed their data as follows. The number of nucleated cells in each sample was estimated from the amplification of reference gene primers within the assay. Sequence reads were collapsed and filtered to measure the absolute abundance of every unique TCRbeta CDR3 rearrangement. For each sample, productive Simpson clonality was calculated as the square root of Simpson's diversity index over productive rearrangements. The table was pulled from immuneACCESS by TCRdb, which kept in-frame rearrangements only. Such tables lose some clones; where checked, under half of the loss comes from unresolved V genes, and the rest has no known cause. V and J calls and clone size come straight from that table; D and trimming were deduced from the DNA. This sample is represented by about 350,000 clones; around 90% of them were singletons. The ten largest make up 3.9% of the sample.

The receptor comes from a woman aged 55 to 70 with COVID-19, enrolled during active disease. The sample taken for sequencing was peripheral blood. In this chain, TRBV28 is recombined with TRBJ1-2; the best D guess is TRBD1, with 5 bases matching. The sequenced DNA is TGTGCCATCCCCGCAAACGGGGGAGGGTGGGGCTACACCTTC. This gives the protein CAIPANGGGWGYTF.